This T cell receptor beta chain derives from a study of blood T cell repertoires in COVID-19 (dated by TCRdb to 2020 to 2021). Study-wide context: Collaborator samples came from the United States, Italy and Spain and covered acute and convalescent phases of COVID-19. The prospective study material was composed of cDNA or gDNA derived from T cells, B-cell-depleted T cells, or PBMCs. Deeply sampled blood TCRbeta repertoires from subjects exposed to, actively infected with, or recovered from COVID-19 were included in the dataset. The repertoires were released in a freely available public database intended as a resource for research on the immune response to SARS-CoV-2. The samples were drawn from the first 160 participants of the ongoing ImmuneRACE study and from 1,200 or so subjects provided by 6 global collaborators. Nearly every sample came with metadata listing a de-identified subject ID, COVID-19 status, age in years and sex. Where HLA class I and class II types were available, the types were taken from metadata supplied by the sample provider, not from assay-based typing. The investigation overall reported the following: Clinical and demographic metadata were provided uncurated, with the amount varying by source and participant.

Details on this clone: What antigen it recognizes has not been identified. There are no base qualities to consult, and no much larger clone falls within one base.

Participants in the prospective study were aged roughly 18 to 95 years, lived in 24 United States geographic areas, and enrolled through a virtual design. To assign participants to cohorts, the prospective study relied on clinical history that participants themselves reported in a screening survey and a study questionnaire. Exposed participants had been in contact, within 2 weeks of entering the study, with a person who had a PCR-confirmed or clinician-diagnosed case of COVID-19. Each participant in the prospective study had whole blood, serum and a nasopharyngeal or oropharyngeal swab collected by mobile phlebotomists. Participants in the prospective study had the option to provide additional blood draws and questionnaires over an approximately 2-month period. Before DNA extraction, prospective study blood samples were shipped either frozen or at room temperature. V and J are trimmed by 1 base and 5 bases, and the gene matches miss 7 bases of the junction. The CDR1 and CDR2 encoded by the germline V gene (reference sequence) are LGHDT and YNNKEL. The CDR3 runs 16 amino acids, cysteine and phenylalanine included. Only the CDR3 region is kept as DNA, spanning 48 bases read in frame from base 1.

The immunoSEQ Assay, a bias-controlled multiplex PCR, was used to amplify TCRbeta CDR3 regions from genomic DNA. As for the original processing: The number of nucleated cells in each sample was estimated by amplification of reference gene primers within the assay. Sequence reads were collapsed and filtered to measure the absolute abundance of every unique TCRbeta CDR3 rearrangement. Productive Simpson clonality was computed per sample as the square root of Simpson's diversity index over productive rearrangements. Drawn from immuneACCESS, this table holds only the in-frame rearrangements with V and J called that TCRdb kept. Clones are partly lost; checked studies trace under half to an unresolved V gene and leave the rest unexplained. V and J calls and clone size are copied from that table; D and trimming were computed from the DNA. Counted in this sample were hundreds of thousands of clones; 75% to 90% of them appeared once. The top ten constitute over 0.85% of the sample.

Recombination linked TRBV3-1 (or the pseudogene TRBV3-2) to TRBJ2-3, and 9 junctional nucleotides match TRBD2. Sequencing input: PBMCs or T cells enriched from blood (not recorded which). The TCR sequence derives from a man aged 45 to 65 who had been exposed to COVID-19. The DNA is as follows: TGTGCCAGCAGCCAAGTCCTGGGACTAGCCTTAGATACGCAGTATTTT. Its protein product is CASSQVLGLALDTQYF.